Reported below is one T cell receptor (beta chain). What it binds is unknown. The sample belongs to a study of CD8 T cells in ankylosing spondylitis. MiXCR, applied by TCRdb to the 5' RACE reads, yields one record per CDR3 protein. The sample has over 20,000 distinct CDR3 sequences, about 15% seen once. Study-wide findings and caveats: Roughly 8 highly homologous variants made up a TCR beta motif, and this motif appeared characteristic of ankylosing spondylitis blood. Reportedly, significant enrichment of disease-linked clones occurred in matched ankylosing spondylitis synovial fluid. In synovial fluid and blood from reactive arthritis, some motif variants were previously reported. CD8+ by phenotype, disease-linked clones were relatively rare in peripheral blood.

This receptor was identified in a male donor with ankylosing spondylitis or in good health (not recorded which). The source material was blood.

The CDR3 DNA sequence: TGTGCCAGCAGTAAGACAGGGGATGAGCAGTTCTTC. This translates into CASSKTGDEQFF. This sequence joins TRBV2 and TRBJ2-1; 8 nucleotides align to TRBD1. The length of the CDR3 is 12 residues. Germline V CDR1 and CDR2: SNHLY, FYNNEI. Germline trimming cut 5 bases from V and 8 bases from J; bases unmatched to any gene: 2.